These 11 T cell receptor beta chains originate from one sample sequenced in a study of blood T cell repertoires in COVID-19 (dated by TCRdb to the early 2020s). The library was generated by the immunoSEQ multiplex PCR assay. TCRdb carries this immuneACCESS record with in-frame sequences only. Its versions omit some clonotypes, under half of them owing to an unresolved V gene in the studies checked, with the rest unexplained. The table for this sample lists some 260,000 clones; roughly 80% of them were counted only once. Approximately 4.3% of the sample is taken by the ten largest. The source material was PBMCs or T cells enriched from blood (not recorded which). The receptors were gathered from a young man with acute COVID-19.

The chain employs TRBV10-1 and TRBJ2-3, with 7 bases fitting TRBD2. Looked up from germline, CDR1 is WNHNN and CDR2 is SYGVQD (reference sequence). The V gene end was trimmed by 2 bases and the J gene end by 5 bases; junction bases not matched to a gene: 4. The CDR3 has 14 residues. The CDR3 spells CASSEAGLGDTQYF. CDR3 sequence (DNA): TGCGCCAGCAGTGAGGCTGGACTAGGAGATACGCAGTATTTT.

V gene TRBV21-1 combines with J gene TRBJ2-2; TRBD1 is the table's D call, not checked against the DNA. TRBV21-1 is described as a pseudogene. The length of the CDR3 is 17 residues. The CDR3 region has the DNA TGTGCCAGCAGCATTCCTTCAGGACAGGGGGACACCGGGGAGCTGTTTTTT. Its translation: CASSIPSGQGDTGELFF.

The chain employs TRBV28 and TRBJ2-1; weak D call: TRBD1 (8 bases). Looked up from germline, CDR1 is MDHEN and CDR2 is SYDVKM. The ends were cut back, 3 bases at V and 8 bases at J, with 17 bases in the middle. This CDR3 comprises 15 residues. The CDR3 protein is CASSFFNRGGDEQFF. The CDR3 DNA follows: TGTGCCAGCAGTTTCTTCAACAGGGGGGGCGATGAGCAGTTCTTC.

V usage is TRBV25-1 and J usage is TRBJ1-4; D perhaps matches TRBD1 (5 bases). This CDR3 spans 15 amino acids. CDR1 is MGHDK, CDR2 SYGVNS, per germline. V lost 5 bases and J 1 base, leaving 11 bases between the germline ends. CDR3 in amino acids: CASSNAGQTNEKLFF. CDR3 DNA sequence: TGTGCCAGCAGTAACGCAGGGCAAACTAATGAAAAACTGTTTTTT.

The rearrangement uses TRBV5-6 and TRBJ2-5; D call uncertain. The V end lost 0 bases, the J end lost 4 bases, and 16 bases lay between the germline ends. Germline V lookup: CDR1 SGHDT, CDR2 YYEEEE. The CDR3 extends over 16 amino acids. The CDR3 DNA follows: TGTGCCAGCAGCTTGGTATTAGGCCCGGCGGTAGAGACCCAGTACTTC. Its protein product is CASSLVLGPAVETQYF.

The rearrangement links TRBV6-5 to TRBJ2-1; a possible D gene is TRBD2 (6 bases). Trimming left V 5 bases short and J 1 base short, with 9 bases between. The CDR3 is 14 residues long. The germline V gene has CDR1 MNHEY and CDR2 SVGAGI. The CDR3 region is CASSNSGSYNEQFF. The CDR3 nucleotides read TGTGCCAGCAGTAATAGCGGTTCCTACAATGAGCAGTTCTTC.

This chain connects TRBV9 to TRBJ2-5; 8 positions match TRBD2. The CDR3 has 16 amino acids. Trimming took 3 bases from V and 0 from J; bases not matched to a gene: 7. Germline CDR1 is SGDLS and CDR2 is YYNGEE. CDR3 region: CASSESLAADQETQYF. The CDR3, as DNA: TGTGCCAGCAGCGAGTCACTAGCGGCCGACCAAGAGACCCAGTACTTC.

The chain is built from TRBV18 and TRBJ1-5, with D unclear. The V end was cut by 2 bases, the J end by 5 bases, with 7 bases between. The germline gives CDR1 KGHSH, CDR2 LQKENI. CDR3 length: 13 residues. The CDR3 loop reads CASSPSRDQPQHF. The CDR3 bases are TGTGCCAGCTCACCATCCCGGGATCAGCCCCAGCATTTT. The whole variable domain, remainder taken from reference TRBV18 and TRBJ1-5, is NAGVMQNPRHLVRRRGQEARLRCSPMKGHSHVYWYRQLPEEGLKFMVYLQKENIIDESGMPKERFSAEFPKEGPSILRIQQVVRGDSAAYFCASSPSRDQPQHFGDGTRLSIL.

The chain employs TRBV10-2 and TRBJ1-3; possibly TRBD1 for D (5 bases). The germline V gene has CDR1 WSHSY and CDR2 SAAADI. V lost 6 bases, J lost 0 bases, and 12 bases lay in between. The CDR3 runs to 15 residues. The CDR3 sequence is CASSRDGSSGNTIYF. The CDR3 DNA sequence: TGCGCCAGCAGCCGGGACGGGAGCTCTGGAAACACCATATATTTT.

CDR3: CASSLRGTNYGYTF. The DNA of the CDR3 is TGTGCCAGTAGTCTGCGCGGAACTAACTATGGCTACACCTTC. This chain uses TRBV19 with TRBJ1-2; D gene unclear. This CDR3 comprises 14 residues. From germline, CDR1 is LNHDA and CDR2 SQIVND (reference sequence). Deletions cut 5 bases from V and 0 bases from J, with 10 bases between.

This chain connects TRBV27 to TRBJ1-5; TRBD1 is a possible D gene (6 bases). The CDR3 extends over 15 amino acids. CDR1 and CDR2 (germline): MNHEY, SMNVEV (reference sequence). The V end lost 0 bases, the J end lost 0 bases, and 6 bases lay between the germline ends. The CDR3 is CASSLSGASNQPQHF. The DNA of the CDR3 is TGTGCCAGCAGTTTATCGGGGGCTAGCAATCAGCCCCAGCATTTT.